These T cell receptor beta chains were read from a single sample in a study of blood T cells in healthy people across ages. TCRdb itself ran the 5' RACE reads through MiXCR, one entry per CDR3 protein. The sample lists roughly 1 million distinct CDR3 sequences, approximately 26% seen once, with around 0.75% in the top ten. This sample was shared with a second study, whose subject was T cells of mothers and their children.

The sequenced sample was blood. Every receptor here comes from a girl aged 2 to 10 in good health. The CDR3 runs from the conserved cysteine through the conserved F or W. Clone sizes are given selectively: once, few, many, or a class where the clone is expanded.

CDR3 protein	J gene	clone size	V gene
CASSLGPGNTGELFF	TRBJ2-2	few	TRBV13
CSASPGINIQYF	TRBJ2-4	few	TRBV20-1
CASSYRQGSGANVLTF	TRBJ2-6	few	TRBV5-1
CASSFIGLAGDNEQFF	NA	few	TRBV12-3/TRBV12-4
CASSSGSQGELFF	TRBJ2-2	NA	TRBV5-1
CASSQNENQETQYF	TRBJ2-5	NA	TRBV4-2
CASSVNSGNYEQYF	TRBJ2-7	NA	TRBV4-1
CASSPNSNSRYNEQFF	TRBJ2-1	NA	TRBV6-1
CASSQISSGVYGYTF	TRBJ1-2	few	TRBV4-1
CASSQGGSNQPQHF	TRBJ1-5	many	TRBV3-1
CASKPLPGQYSNQPQHF	TRBJ1-5	NA	TRBV6-1
CASSLAGTGSDTEAFF	TRBJ1-1	NA	TRBV5-1
CASSKTGGGNQPQHF	TRBJ1-5	NA	TRBV25-1
CTSSESGENIQYF	TRBJ2-4	NA	TRBV25-1
CASRASESLCEQYF	TRBJ2-7	NA	TRBV28
CASSLLAGVYEQYF	TRBJ2-7	many	TRBV28
CASSEDRTGGETQYF	TRBJ2-5	few	TRBV6-1
CASSQGGTGFNEQFF	NA	NA	TRBV14
CASSTRDRGRSYEQYF	TRBJ2-7	few	TRBV6-1
CASSSGHVYEQYF	TRBJ2-7	few	TRBV7-2
CSAARQASKETQYF	TRBJ2-5	NA	TRBV20-1
CASSLLDRENIQYF	TRBJ2-4	few	TRBV28
CASSWVPQETGETQYF	TRBJ2-5	few	TRBV12-3/TRBV12-4
CATSERHFGSQETQYF	TRBJ2-5	few	TRBV15
CASIPGTGTNNEQFF	TRBJ2-1	NA	TRBV27
CASSLPGAGASGNEQFF	NA	few	TRBV5-6
CASSLFAEKGDEQFF	TRBJ2-1	few	TRBV28
CSVAFNYGYTF	TRBJ1-2	NA	TRBV29-1
CSAILAGVETQYF	TRBJ2-5	NA	TRBV20-1
CASQVGTQAFF	TRBJ1-1	NA	TRBV12-3/TRBV12-4
CASSRAWGGRTEAFF	TRBJ1-1	NA	TRBV4-3
CASSSPGQTNNEQFF	TRBJ2-1	few	TRBV27
CASSVDAGGETQYF	TRBJ2-5	few	TRBV9
CSVEDAGWAEPYF	TRBJ2-7	NA	TRBV29-1
CASSEQWSNQPQHF	TRBJ1-5	few	TRBV2
CASSLRYTGELFF	TRBJ2-2	NA	TRBV5-5
CASSPTGSYQETQYF	TRBJ2-5	NA	TRBV5-1
CSARGQKETQYF	TRBJ2-5	few	TRBV20-1
CASSEGRSALNNEQFF	TRBJ2-1	NA	TRBV2
CAWDRRGNPRSYEQYF	TRBJ2-7	NA	TRBV30
CASSPPGREQFF	TRBJ2-1	NA	TRBV5-1
CASSMKRQGVFF	TRBJ1-1	few	TRBV7-9
CSARDGTQGRETQYF	TRBJ2-5	few	TRBV20-1
CAGSGSVETGELFF	TRBJ2-2	NA	TRBV6-1
CSADPSGETTDTQYF	TRBJ2-3	NA	TRBV20-1
CASVGGGPGANVLTF	TRBJ2-6	few	TRBV6-2/TRBV6-3
CSVGGDSSYNEQFF	TRBJ2-1	few	TRBV29-1
CAISASRAGESTDTQYF	TRBJ2-3	NA	TRBV10-3
CASKDTSYEQYF	NA	NA	TRBV28
CASSQPLAGDQETQYF	TRBJ2-5	NA	TRBV3-1